This T cell receptor (beta chain) was profiled in a study of blood T cell repertoires in COVID-19. In the study overall: The origin of the acute and convalescent COVID-19 samples was the United States, Italy and Spain. Sources were T cells, B-cell-depleted T cells, or PBMCs; the material itself was cDNA or gDNA.

In its sample, this clone was seen a few times. Those enrolled in Seattle joined during active infection and were followed longitudinally afterward. Per the original data handling: Amplification of reference gene primers was used by the study to estimate nucleated cell counts. Produced via immunoSEQ multiplex PCR; TCRdb's table is partial and in-frame only. V, J and clone size were drawn from that table, and D and trimming were deduced from the DNA. The repertoire holds 390,000 or so clones, with approximately 89% as singletons. This CDR3 comprises 13 residues. The junction had 3 bases not matched to a gene; V was cut back by 5 bases and J by 4 bases. From germline, CDR1 is MGHRA and CDR2 YSYEKL.

The chain employs TRBV4-1 and TRBJ1-2; 8 bases are a match to TRBD1. The source material was peripheral blood. The TCR sequence derives from a woman aged 25 to 39 with COVID-19, enrolled during active disease. The CDR3 is CASSTGQGYGYTF. In DNA form, the CDR3 reads TGCGCCAGCAGCACCGGACAGGGCTATGGCTACACCTTC.